This TCR beta chain originates from a study of blood T cell repertoires in COVID-19. Germline-derived CDR1 and CDR2 are LNHDA and SQIVND (reference sequence). The CDR3 has 20 amino acids. The V end lost 7 bases, the J end lost 0 bases, and 28 bases lay between the germline ends. Per the original methods: Quantification of nucleated cells was approximated via reference gene primer amplification. Generated by immunoSEQ multiplex PCR, the TCRdb table keeps only in-frame clones and is missing some. That table supplies the V and J calls and clone size; D and trimming were determined from the DNA. The table includes 220,000 or so clones, 90% detected once.

Sequenced sample: PBMCs or T cells enriched from blood (not recorded which). The clonotype originates from a man aged 45-60 years who had been exposed to COVID-19. The rearrangement uses TRBV19 and TRBJ2-1; tentative D call: TRBD2 (7 bases). The CDR3: CASTQRWGGSRFASYNEQFF. In nucleotides, the CDR3 is TGTGCCAGTACCCAAAGGTGGGGGGGCTCCCGCTTTGCCTCCTACAATGAGCAGTTCTTC.